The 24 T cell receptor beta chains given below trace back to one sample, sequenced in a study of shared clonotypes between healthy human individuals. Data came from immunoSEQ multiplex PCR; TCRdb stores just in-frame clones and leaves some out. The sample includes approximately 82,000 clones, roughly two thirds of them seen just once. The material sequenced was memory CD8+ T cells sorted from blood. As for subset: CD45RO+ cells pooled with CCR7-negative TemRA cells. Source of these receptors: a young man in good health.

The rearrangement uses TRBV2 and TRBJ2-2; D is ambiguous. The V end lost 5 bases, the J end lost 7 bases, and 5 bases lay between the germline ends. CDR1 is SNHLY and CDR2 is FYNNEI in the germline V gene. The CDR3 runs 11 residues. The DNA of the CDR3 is TGTGCCAGCAGTCTGAACGGGGAGCTGTTTTTT. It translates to CASSLNGELFF. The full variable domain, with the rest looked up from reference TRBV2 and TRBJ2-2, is EPEVTQTPSHQVTQMGQEVILRCVPISNHLYFYWYRQILGQKVEFLVSFYNNEISEKSEIFDDQFSVERPDGSNFTLKIRSTKLEDSAMYFCASSLNGELFFGEGSRLTVL.

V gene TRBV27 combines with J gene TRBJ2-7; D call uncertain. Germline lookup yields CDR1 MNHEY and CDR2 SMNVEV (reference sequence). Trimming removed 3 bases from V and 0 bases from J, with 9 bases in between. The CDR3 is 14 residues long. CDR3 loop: CASSLNPGSYEQYF. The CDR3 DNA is TGTGCCAGCAGTTTGAACCCTGGCTCCTACGAGCAGTACTTC.

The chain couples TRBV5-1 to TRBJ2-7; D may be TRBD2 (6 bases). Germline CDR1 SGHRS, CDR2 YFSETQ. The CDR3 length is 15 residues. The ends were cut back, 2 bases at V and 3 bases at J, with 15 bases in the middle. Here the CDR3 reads CASSLSGLDVYEQYF. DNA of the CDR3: TGCGCCAGCAGCTTAAGCGGGTTAGATGTCTACGAGCAGTACTTC.

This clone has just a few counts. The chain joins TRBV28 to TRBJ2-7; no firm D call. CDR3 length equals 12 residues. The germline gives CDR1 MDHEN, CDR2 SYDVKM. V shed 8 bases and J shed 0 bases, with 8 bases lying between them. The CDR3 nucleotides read TGTGCCAGCGAAAAGAGCTCCTACGAGCAGTACTTC. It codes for CASEKSSYEQYF.

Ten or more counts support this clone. The CDR3 loop reads CASSPIGGSYGYTF. CDR3 sequence (DNA): TGTGCCAGCAGCCCCATCGGGGGCAGTTATGGCTACACCTTC. The J gene is TRBJ1-2, the V gene TRBV6-5; TRBD1 is a possible D gene (6 bases). Germline CDR1 is MNHEY and CDR2 is SVGAGI. CDR3 length equals 14 residues. The ends were cut back, 6 bases at V and 5 bases at J, with 16 bases in the middle.

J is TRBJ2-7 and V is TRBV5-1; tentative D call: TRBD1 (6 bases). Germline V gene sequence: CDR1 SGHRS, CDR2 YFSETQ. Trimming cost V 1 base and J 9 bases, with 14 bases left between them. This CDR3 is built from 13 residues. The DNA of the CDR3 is TGCGCCAGCAGCTTGCGACAGGAGTCGTCGCAGTACTTC. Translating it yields CASSLRQESSQYF.

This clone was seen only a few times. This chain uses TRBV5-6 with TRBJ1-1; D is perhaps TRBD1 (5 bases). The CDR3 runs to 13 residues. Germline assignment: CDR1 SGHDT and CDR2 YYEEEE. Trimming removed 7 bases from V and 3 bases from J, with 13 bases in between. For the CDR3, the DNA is TGTGCCAGCCACTCCTGGGGGTACACTGAAGCTTTCTTT. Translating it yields CASHSWGYTEAFF.

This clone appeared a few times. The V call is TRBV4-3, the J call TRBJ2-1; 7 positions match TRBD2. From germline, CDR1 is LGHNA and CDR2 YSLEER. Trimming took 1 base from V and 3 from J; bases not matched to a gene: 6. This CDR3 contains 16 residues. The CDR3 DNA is TGCGCCAGCAGCCAAGGTACGGCGGGAGTCTACAATGAGCAGTTCTTC. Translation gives CASSQGTAGVYNEQFF.

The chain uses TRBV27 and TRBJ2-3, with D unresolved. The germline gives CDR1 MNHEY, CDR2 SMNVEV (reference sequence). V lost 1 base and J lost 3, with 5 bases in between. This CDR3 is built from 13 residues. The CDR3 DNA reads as TGTGCCAGCAGTTTATACGGGACAGATACGCAGTATTTT. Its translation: CASSLYGTDTQYF.

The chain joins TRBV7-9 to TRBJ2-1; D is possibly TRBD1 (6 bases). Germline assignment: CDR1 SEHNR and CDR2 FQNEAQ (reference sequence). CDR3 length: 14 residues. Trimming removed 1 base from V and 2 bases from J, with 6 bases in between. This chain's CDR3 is CASSLEGAYNEQFF. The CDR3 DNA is TGTGCCAGCAGCTTAGAGGGGGCCTACAATGAGCAGTTCTTC. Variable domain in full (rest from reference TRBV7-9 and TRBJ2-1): DTGVSQNPRHKITKRGQNVTFRCDPISEHNRLYWYRQTLGQGPEFLTYFQNEAQLEKSRLLSDRFSAERPKGSFSTLEIQRTEQGDSAMYLCASSLEGAYNEQFFGPGTRLTVL.

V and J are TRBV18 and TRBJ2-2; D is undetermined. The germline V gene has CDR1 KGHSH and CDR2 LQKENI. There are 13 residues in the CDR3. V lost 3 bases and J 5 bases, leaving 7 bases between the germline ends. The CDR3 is CASSPSTTGELFF. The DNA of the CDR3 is TGTGCCAGCTCACCCTCAACGACCGGGGAGCTGTTTTTT.

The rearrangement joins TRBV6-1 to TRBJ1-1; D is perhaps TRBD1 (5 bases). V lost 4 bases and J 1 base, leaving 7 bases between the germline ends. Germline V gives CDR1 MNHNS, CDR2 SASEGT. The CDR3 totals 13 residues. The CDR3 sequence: CASSAGRNTEAFF. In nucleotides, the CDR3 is TGTGCCAGCAGTGCAGGGAGGAACACTGAAGCTTTCTTT.

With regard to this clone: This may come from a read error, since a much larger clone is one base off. This CDR3 reads CASSSTGTGGNEQFF. The CDR3 coding sequence is TGTGCCAGCAGCTCCACCGGGACAGGGGGCAATGAGCAGTTCTTC. J is TRBJ2-1 and V is TRBV9; 11 nucleotides align to TRBD1. The length of the CDR3 is 15 residues. The V gene end was trimmed by 4 bases and the J gene end by 6 bases; junction bases not matched to a gene: 6. In germline, CDR1 is SGDLS, CDR2 YYNGEE.

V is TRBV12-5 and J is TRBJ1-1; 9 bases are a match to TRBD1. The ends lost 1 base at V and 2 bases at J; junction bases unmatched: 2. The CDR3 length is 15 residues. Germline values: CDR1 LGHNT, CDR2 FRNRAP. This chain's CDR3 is CASGLDRGLNTEAFF. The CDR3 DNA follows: TGTGCTAGTGGTTTGGACAGGGGGCTAAACACTGAAGCTTTCTTT.

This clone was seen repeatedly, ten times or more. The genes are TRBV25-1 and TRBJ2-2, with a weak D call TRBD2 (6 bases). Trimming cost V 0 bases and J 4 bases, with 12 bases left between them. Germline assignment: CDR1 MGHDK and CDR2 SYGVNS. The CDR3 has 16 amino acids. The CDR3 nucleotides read TGTGCCAGCAGTGAATACAGGACGGAGGGCACCGGGGAGCTGTTTTTT. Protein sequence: CASSEYRTEGTGELFF.

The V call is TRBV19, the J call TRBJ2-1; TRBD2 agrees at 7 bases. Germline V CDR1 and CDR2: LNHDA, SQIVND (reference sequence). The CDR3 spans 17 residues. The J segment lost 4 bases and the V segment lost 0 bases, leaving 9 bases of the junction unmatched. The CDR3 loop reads CASSIEGAGRSYNEQFF. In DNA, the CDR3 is TGTGCCAGTAGTATAGAAGGAGCGGGAAGAAGTTACAATGAGCAGTTCTTC.

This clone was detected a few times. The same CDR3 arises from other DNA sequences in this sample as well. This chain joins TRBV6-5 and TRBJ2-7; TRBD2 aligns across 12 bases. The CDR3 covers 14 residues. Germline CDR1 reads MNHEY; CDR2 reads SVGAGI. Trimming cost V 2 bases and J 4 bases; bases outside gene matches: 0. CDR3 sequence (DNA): TGTGCCAGCAGTTACGGGACTAGCGGGTACGAGCAGTACTTC. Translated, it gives CASSYGTSGYEQYF.

The CDR3 nucleotides read TGTGCCAGCAGTGTAGGACAGGGCGGTAATGAAAAACTGTTTTTT. Protein product: CASSVGQGGNEKLFF. The chain employs TRBV6-5 and TRBJ1-4, with 8 bases that match TRBD1. The J segment lost 4 bases and the V segment lost 5 bases, leaving 6 bases of the junction unmatched. Germline assignment: CDR1 MNHEY and CDR2 SVGAGI. The CDR3 totals 15 residues.

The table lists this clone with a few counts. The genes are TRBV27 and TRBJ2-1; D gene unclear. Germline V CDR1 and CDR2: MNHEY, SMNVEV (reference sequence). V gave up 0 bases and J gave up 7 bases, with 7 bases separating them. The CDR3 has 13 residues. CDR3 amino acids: CASSLSSRNEQFF. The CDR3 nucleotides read TGTGCCAGCAGTTTATCGAGCAGGAATGAGCAGTTCTTC.

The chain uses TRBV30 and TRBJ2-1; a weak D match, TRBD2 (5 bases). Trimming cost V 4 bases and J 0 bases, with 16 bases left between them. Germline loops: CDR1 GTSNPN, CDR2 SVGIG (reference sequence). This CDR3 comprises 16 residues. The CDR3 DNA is TGTGCCTGGAATGGGGAGTGGGGAGTCTCCTACAATGAGCAGTTCTTC. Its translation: CAWNGEWGVSYNEQFF.

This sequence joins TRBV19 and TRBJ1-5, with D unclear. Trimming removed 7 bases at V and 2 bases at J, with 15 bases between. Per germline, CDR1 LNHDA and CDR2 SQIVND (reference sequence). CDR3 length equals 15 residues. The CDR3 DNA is TGTGCCAGTATCCGGGGTACATATGGCAATCAGCCCCAGCATTTT. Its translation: CASIRGTYGNQPQHF.

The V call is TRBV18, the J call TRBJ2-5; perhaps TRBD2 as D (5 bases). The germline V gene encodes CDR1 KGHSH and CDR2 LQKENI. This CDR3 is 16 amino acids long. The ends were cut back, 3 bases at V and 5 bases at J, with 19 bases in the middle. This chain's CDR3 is CASSPDLTRGRETQYF. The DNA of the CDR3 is TGTGCCAGCTCACCGGACCTTACACGGGGTCGGGAGACCCAGTACTTC.

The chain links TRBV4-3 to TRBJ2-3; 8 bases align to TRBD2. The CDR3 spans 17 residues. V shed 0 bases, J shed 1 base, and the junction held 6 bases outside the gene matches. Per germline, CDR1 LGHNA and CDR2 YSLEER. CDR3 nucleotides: TGCGCCAGCAGCCAAGAAGGAACTAGCGGCGGCACAGATACGCAGTATTTT. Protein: CASSQEGTSGGTDTQYF.

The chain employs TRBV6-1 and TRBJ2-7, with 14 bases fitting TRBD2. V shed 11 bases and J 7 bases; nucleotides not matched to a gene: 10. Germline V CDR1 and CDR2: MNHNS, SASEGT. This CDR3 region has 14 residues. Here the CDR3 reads CAATGTSGSDEQYF. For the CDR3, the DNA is TGTGCCGCGACAGGGACTAGCGGGAGTGATGAGCAGTACTTC.